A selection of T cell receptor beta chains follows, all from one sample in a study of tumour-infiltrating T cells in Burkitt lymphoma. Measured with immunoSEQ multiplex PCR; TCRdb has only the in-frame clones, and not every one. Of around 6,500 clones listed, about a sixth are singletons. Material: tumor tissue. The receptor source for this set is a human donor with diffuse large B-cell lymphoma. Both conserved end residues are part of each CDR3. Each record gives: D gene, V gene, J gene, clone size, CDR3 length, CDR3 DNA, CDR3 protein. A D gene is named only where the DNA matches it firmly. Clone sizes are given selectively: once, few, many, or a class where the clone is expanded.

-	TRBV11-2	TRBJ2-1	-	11	TGTGCCAGCAGCTTAGGCAATGAGCAGTTCTTC	CASSLGNEQFF
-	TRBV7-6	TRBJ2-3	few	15	TGTGCCAGCAGCGCGGTCGGGGGAGTCACAGATACGCAGTATTTT	CASSAVGGVTDTQYF
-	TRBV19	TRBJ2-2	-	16	TGTGCCAGTAGTACACCTATCGGCGCGAACACCGGGGAGCTGTTTTTT	CASSTPIGANTGELFF
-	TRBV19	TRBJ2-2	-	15	TGTGCCAGTACCACCCGGGGGAGGAACACCGGGGAGCTGTTTTTT	CASTTRGRNTGELFF
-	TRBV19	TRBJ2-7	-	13	TGTGCCAGTAGTATAGATTTGCCCTACGAGCAGTACTTC	CASSIDLPYEQYF
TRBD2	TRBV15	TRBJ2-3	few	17	TGTGCCACCAGCAGAGGGGATAGCGGGAGTCCTTCAGATACGCAGTATTTT	CATSRGDSGSPSDTQYF
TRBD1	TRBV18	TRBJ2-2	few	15	TGTGCCAGCTATCCAGGGGGCTATAACACCGGGGAGCTGTTTTTT	CASYPGGYNTGELFF
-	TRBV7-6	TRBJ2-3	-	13	TGTGCCAGCAGCTCTGACCCCACAGATACGCAGTATTTT	CASSSDPTDTQYF
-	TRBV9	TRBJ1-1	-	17	TGTGCCAGCAGCCCCCGCGGGGCGTCAGGCCTGAGGACTGAAGCTTTCTTT	CASSPRGASGLRTEAFF
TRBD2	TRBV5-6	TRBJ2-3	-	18	TGTGCCAGCAGCTTAGGACTAGCGGGAGACTTCGTCGCAGATACGCAGTATTTT	CASSLGLAGDFVADTQYF
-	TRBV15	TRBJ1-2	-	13	TGTGCCACCCTCGGTCACTCTAACTATGGCCACACCTTC	CATLGHSNYGHTF
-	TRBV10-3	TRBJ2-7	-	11	TGTGCCACCAAGGCGGACTACAAGCAGTACTTC	CATKADYKQYF
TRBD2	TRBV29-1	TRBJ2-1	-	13	TGCAGCGCCGAGCGGGACCTGTACAATGAGCAGTTCTTC	CSAERDLYNEQFF
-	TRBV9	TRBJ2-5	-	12	TGTGCCAGCAGCACATATGAAGAGACCCAGTACTTC	CASSTYEETQYF
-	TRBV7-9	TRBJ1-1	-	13	TGTGCCAGCAGCTTAGCGCAAGGGGCTGAAGCTTTCTTT	CASSLAQGAEAFF
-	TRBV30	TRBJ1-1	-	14	TGTGCCTGGAATTTAGGGCAGGTGAACACTGAAGCTTTCTTT	CAWNLGQVNTEAFF
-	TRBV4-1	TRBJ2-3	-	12	TGCGCCAGCAGCATCGTTACAGATACGCAGTATTTT	CASSIVTDTQYF
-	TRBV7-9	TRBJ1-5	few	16	TGTGCCAGCAGCTTATCGCTGGGTGGGGGAAATCAGCCCCAGCATTTT	CASSLSLGGGNQPQHF
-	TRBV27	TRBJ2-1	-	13	TGTGCCAGCAGCCCCGGCGGGACCCATGAGCAGTTCTTC	CASSPGGTHEQFF
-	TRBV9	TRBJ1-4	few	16	TGTGCCAGCAGCGTAGTGGAAGGGTCGGGGAATGAAAAACTGTTTTTT	CASSVVEGSGNEKLFF
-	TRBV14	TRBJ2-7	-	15	TGTGCCAGCAGCCAAGCCTCCGGAACCTTTTACGAGCAGTACTTC	CASSQASGTFYEQYF
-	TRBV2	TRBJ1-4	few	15	TGTGCCAGCAGTGAAGGCAGGGCTGCTAATGAAAAACTGTTTTTT	CASSEGRAANEKLFF
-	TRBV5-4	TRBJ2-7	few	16	TGTGCCAGCAGCTTGCTCCGGGACACGATGACCTACGAGCAGTACTTC	CASSLLRDTMTYEQYF
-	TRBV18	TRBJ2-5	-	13	TGTGCCAGCTCACCACGACTAGAAGAGACCCAGTACTTC	CASSPRLEETQYF
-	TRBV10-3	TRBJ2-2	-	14	TGTGCCATCAGTGAGAGTGTCTCGGCCGGGGAGCTGTTTTTT	CAISESVSAGELFF
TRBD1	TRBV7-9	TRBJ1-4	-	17	TGTGCCAGCAGCACCCGGGACAGGGGGCCGGCTAATGAAAAACTGTTTTTT	CASSTRDRGPANEKLFF
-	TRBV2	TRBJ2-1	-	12	TGTGCCAGCAGGGAACTAGGGGTTGAGCAGTTCTTC	CASRELGVEQFF
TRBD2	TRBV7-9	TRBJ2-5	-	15	TGTGCCAGCAGCGCCGGGACTAGCGGGATAGAGACCCAGTACTTC	CASSAGTSGIETQYF
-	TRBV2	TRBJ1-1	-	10	TGTGCCAGCAGAGGCACTGAAGCTTTCTTT	CASRGTEAFF
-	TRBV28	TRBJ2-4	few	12	TGTGCCGCAGGGATAGCCAAAAACATTCAGTACTTC	CAAGIAKNIQYF
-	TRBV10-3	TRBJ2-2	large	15	TGTGCCATCAGCGGGGACACCAGCGACACCGGGGAGCTGTTTTTT	CAISGDTSDTGELFF
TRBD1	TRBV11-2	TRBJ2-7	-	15	TGTGCCAGCAGCTTAGTTCGGTTAGGGGGCACGGAGCAGTACTTC	CASSLVRLGGTEQYF
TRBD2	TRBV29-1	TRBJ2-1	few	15	TGCAGCGTTGGGCTAGCGGGACCTTCCTACAATGAGCAGTTCTTC	CSVGLAGPSYNEQFF
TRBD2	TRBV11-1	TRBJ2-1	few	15	TGTGCCAGCAGCTTAACGGGAGGGACCAACAATGAGCAGTTCTTC	CASSLTGGTNNEQFF
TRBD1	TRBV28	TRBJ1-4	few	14	TGTGCCAGCAGTGAACAGGGGAATAATGAAAAACTGTTTTTT	CASSEQGNNEKLFF
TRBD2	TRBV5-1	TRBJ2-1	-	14	TGCGCCAGCAGCCGGACTAGCGCCAACAATGAGCAGTTCTTC	CASSRTSANNEQFF
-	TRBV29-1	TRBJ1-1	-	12	TGCAGCGTGCACGTTATCAACACTGAAGCTTTCTTT	CSVHVINTEAFF
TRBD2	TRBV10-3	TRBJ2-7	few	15	TGTGCCATCAGTTCACCGGGACTAGCGGGATACGAGCAGTACTTC	CAISSPGLAGYEQYF
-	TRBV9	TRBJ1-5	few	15	TGTGCCAGCAGCGCGGGCCCAACAAACAATCAGCCCCAGCATTTT	CASSAGPTNNQPQHF
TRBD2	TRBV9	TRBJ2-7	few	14	TGTGCCAGCAGCGTAGCGGGAGGACGGTACGAGCAGTACTTC	CASSVAGGRYEQYF